Given below is one T cell receptor (beta chain) in context. Its antigen is not known. The entry originates in a study of OX40 agonist ivuxolimab in advanced cancers. General study results and limits: Some nonresponders also had low normalized T-cell clonal expansion.

Using immunoSEQ multiplex PCR, the repertoire was profiled, and TCRdb retains in-frame clones only, with some absent. This sample carries more than 45,000 clones, 80% to 90% of them seen once, and the ten largest clones take 0.88%. CDR1 is MNHNY and CDR2 is SVGAGI in the germline V gene (reference sequence). The V and J ends lost 7 bases and 12 bases respectively, with 22 bases between them. The CDR3 is 13 residues long. The chain links TRBV6-6 to TRBJ2-7; D remains ambiguous. The TCR originated in an adult with an advanced solid tumor such as melanoma, head and neck, liver or kidney cancer. The sample in question was CD4+ or CD8+ T cells sorted from blood, obtained in a trial of the OX40 agonist ivuxolimab. This CDR3 is CASTPFGSLRRYF. The CDR3, as DNA: TGTGCCAGCACTCCGTTTGGATCCCTACGAAGGTACTTC.